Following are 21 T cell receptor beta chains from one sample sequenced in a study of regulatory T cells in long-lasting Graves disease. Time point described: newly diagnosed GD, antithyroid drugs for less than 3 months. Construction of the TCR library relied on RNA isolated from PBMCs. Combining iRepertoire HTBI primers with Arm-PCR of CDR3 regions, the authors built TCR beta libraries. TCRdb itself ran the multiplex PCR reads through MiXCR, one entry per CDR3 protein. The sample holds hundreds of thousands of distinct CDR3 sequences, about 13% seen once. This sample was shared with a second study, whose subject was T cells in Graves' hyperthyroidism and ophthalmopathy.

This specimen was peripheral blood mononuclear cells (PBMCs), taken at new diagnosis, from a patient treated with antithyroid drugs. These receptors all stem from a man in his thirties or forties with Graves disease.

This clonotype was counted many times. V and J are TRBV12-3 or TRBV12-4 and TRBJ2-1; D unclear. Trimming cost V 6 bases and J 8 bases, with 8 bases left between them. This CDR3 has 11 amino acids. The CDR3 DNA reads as TGTGCCAGCAGACTTGTGGATGAGCAGTTCTTC. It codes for CASRLVDEQFF.

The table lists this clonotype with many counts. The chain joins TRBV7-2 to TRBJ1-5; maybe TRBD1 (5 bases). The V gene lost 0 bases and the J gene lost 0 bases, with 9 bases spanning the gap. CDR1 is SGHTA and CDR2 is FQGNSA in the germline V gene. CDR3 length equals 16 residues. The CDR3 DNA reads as TGTGCCAGCAGCTTAGCCAGGGTCTATAGCAATCAGCCCCAGCATTTT. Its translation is CASSLARVYSNQPQHF.

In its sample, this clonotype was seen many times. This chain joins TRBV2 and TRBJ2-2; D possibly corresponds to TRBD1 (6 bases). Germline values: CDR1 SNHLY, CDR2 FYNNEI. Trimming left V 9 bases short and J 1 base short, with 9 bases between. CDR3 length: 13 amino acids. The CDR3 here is CASYRENTGELFF. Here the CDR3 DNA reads TGTGCCAGTTACAGGGAGAACACCGGGGAGCTGTTTTTT. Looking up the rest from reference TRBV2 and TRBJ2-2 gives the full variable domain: EPEVTQTPSHQVTQMGQEVILRCVPISNHLYFYWYRQILGQKVEFLVSFYNNEISEKSEIFDDQFSVERPDGSNFTLKIRSTKLEDSAMYFCASYRENTGELFFGEGSRLTVL.

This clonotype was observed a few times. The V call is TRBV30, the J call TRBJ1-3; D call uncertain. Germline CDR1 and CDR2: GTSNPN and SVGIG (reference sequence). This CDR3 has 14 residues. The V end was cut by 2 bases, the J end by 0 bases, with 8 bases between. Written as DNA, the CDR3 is TGTGCCTGGAGTTGGGGTGACTCTGGAAACACCATATATTTT. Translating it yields CAWSWGDSGNTIYF.

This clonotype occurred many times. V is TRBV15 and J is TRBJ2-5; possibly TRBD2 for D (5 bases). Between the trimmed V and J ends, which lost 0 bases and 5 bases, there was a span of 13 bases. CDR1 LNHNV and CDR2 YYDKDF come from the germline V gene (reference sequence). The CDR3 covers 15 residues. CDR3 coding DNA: TGTGCCACCAGCAGAGAACGAGGGATATTGGAGACCCAGTACTTC. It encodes CATSRERGILETQYF.

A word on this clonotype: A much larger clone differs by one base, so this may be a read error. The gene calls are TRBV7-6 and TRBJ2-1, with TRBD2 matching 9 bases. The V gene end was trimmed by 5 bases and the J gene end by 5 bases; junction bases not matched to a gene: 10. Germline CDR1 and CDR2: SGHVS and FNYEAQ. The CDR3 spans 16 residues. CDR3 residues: CASSRGAGGFHNEQFF. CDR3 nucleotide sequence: TGTGCCAGCAGCCGAGGGGCGGGGGGGTTCCACAATGAGCAGTTCTTC.

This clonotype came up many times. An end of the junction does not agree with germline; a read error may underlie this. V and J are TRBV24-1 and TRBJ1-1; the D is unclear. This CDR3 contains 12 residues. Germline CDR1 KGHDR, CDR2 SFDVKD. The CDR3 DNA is TGTGCCACCAGTGATTTGAACGCTGAAGCTTTCTTT. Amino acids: CATSDLNAEAFF.

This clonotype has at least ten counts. The CDR3 bases are TGTGCCAGCACCCCGGGCCCCCGGACCCAGTACTTC. Its translation is CASTPGPRTQYF. V is TRBV12-3 or TRBV12-4 and J is TRBJ2-5; D remains unclear. The CDR3 extends over 12 amino acids. Trimming took 7 bases from V and 7 from J, leaving 13 bases between them.

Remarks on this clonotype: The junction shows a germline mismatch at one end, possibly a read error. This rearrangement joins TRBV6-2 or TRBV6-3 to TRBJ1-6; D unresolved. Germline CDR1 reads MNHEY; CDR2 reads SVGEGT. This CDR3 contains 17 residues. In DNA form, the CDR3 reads TGTGCCAGCAGTTCAGGAAGGATCAGCTCCTATAATTCACACCTCCACTTT. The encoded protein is CASSSGRISSYNSHLHF.

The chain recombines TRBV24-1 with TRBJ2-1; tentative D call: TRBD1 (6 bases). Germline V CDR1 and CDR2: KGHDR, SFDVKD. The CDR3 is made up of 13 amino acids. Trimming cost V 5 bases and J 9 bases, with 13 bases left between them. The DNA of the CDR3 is TGTGCCACCAGTGCCCCCCCCAGGGGTGAGCAGTTCTTC. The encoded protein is CATSAPPRGEQFF.

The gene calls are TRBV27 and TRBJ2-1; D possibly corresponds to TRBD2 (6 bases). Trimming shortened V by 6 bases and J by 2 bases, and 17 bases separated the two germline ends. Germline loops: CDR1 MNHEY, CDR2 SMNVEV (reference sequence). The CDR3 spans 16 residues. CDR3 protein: CASSFSGGTTYNEQFF. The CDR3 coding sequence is TGTGCCAGCAGCTTTTCCGGAGGGACCACCTACAATGAGCAGTTCTTC.

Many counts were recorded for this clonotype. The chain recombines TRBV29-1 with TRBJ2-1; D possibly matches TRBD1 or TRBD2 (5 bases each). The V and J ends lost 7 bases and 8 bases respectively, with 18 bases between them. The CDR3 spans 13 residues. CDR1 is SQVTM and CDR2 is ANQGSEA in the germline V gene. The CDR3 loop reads CSAAGTTWHEQFF. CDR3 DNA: TGCAGCGCCGCCGGGACCACTTGGCATGAGCAGTTCTTC.

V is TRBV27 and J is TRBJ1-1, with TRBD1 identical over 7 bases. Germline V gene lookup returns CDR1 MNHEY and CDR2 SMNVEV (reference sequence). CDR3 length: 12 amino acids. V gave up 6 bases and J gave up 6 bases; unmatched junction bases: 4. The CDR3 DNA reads TGTGCCAGCAGGACAGGGTTCGCTGAAGCTTTCTTT. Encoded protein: CASRTGFAEAFF.

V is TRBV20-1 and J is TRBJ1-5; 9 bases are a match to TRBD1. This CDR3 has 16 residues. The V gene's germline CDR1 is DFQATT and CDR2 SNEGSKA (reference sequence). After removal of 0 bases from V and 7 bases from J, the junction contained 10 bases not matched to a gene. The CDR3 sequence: CSARDLGQGETQPQHF. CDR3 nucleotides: TGCAGTGCTAGAGACCTGGGACAGGGAGAAACCCAGCCCCAGCATTTT.

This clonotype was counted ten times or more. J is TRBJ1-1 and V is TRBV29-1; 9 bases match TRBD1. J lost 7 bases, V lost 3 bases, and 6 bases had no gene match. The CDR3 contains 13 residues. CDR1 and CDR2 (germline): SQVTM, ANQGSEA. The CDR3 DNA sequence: TGCAGCGTTGATGACAGGGGGTCGGGTGAAGCTTTCTTT. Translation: CSVDDRGSGEAFF.

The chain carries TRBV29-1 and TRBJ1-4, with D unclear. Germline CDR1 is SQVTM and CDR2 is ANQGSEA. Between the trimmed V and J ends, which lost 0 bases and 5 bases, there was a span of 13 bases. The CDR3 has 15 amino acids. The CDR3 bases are TGCAGCGTTGAAGATCCCTGGTCCAGCAATGAAAAACTGTTTTTT. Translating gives CSVEDPWSSNEKLFF.

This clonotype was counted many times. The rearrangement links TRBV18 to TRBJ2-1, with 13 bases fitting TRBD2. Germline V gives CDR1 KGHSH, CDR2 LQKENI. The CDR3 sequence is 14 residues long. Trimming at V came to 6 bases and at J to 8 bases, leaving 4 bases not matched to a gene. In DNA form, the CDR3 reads TGTGCCAGCTCTCGGACTAGCGGGAGCGATGAGCAGTTCTTC. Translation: CASSRTSGSDEQFF.

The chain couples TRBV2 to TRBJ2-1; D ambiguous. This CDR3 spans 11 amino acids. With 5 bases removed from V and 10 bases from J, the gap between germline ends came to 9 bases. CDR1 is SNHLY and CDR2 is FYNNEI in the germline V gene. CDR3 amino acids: CASSPTTEQFF. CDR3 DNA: TGTGCCAGCAGTCCGACCACCGAGCAGTTCTTC.

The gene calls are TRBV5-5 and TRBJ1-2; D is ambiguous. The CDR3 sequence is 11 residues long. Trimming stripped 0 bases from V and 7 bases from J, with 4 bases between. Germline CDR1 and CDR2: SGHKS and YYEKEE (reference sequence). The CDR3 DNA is TGTGCCAGCAGCTTGGACAGTGGCTACACCTTC. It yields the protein CASSLDSGYTF.

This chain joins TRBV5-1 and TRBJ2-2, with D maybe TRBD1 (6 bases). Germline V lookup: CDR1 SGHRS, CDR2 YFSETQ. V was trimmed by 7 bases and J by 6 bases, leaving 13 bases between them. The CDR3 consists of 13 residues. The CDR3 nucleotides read TGCGCCAGCCTCCGAGGGGGATCCGGGGAGCTGTTTTTT. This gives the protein CASLRGGSGELFF.

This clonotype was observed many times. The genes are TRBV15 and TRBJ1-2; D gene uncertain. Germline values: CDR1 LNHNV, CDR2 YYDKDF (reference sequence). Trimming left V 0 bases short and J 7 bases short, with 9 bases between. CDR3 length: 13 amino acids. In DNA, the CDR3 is TGTGCCACCAGCAGAGAGGCAGCTCGTGGCTACACCTTC. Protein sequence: CATSREAARGYTF.